This is a list of T cell receptor beta chains from one sample in a study of shared clonotypes between healthy human individuals. Libraries were prepared by immunoSEQ multiplex PCR; TCRdb keeps only in-frame clonotypes and omits some of them. The repertoire holds hundreds of thousands of clones, 95% to 98% seen once, with 0.045% to 0.07% in the top ten. Sample: naive CD4+ T cells sorted from blood. The receptors here all came from a woman under 40 in good health. The CDR3 runs from the conserved cysteine through the conserved F or W. A D gene is named only where the DNA matches it firmly.

d_call: .
v_call: TRBV18
j_call: TRBJ2-7
cdr3_aa: CASSPPGLASYEQYF
cdr3_nt: TGTGCCAGCTCACCCCCGGGGCTAGCGAGCTACGAGCAGTACTTC

d_call: .
v_call: TRBV7-2
j_call: TRBJ2-7
cdr3_aa: CASSQQGPGEQYF
cdr3_nt: TGTGCCAGCAGCCAGCAGGGTCCGGGCGAGCAGTACTTC

d_call: .
v_call: TRBV4-1
j_call: TRBJ2-3
cdr3_aa: CASSQGIFTGTDTQYF
cdr3_nt: TGCGCCAGCAGCCAGGGGATTTTTACAGGCACAGATACGCAGTATTTT

d_call: .
v_call: TRBV10-3
j_call: TRBJ2-4
cdr3_aa: CAISESWEGIQYF
cdr3_nt: TGTGCCATCAGTGAGTCTTGGGAAGGCATTCAGTACTTC

d_call: .
v_call: TRBV19
j_call: TRBJ2-3
cdr3_aa: CASSARKADTQYF
cdr3_nt: TGTGCCAGTAGTGCAAGGAAGGCAGATACGCAGTATTTT

d_call: .
v_call: TRBV27
j_call: TRBJ1-1
cdr3_aa: CASSSLAREAFF
cdr3_nt: TGTGCCAGCAGTTCGTTGGCGCGTGAAGCTTTCTTT

d_call: .
v_call: TRBV7-6
j_call: TRBJ2-5
cdr3_aa: CASSTAGGSETQYF
cdr3_nt: TGTGCCAGCAGCACTGCTGGGGGGTCAGAGACCCAGTACTTC

d_call: TRBD1
v_call: TRBV28
j_call: TRBJ2-7
cdr3_aa: CASSRQGETYEQYF
cdr3_nt: TGTGCCAGCAGCAGACAGGGGGAAACCTACGAGCAGTACTTC

d_call: .
v_call: TRBV5-1
j_call: TRBJ2-5
cdr3_aa: CASTPAGSRVAPGETQYF
cdr3_nt: TGCGCCAGCACCCCAGCTGGTTCGCGGGTAGCGCCGGGGGAGACCCAGTACTTC

d_call: TRBD2
v_call: TRBV5-1
j_call: TRBJ2-7
cdr3_aa: CASSLGTSGTPSSYEQYF
cdr3_nt: TGCGCCAGCAGCTTGGGGACTAGCGGGACCCCGAGCTCCTACGAGCAGTACTTC